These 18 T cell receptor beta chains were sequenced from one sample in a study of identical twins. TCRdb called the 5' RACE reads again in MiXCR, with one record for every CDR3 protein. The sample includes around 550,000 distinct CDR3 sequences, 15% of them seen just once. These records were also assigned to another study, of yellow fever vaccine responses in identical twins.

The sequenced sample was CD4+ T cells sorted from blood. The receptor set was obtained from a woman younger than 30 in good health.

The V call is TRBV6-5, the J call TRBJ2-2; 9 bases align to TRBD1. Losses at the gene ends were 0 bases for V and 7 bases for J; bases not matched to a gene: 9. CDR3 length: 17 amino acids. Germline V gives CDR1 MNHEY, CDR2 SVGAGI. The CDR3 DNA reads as TGTGCCAGCAGTTACTCGGCGGGACAGGGAGTGATCGGGGAGCTGTTTTTT. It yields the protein CASSYSAGQGVIGELFF.

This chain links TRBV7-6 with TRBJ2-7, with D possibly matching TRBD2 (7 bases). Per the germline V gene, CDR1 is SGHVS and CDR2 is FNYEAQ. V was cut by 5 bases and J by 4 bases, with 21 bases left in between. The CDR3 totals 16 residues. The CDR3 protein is CASSEWGAGGSYEQYF. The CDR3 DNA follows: TGTGCCAGCAGCGAGTGGGGGGCTGGCGGGAGTTACGAGCAGTACTTC.

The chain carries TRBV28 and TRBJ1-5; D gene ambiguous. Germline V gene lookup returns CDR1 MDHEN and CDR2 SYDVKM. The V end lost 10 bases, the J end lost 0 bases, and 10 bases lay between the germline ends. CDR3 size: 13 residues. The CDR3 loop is CATSRLSNQPQHF. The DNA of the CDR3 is TGTGCCACCTCGCGGCTTAGCAATCAGCCCCAGCATTTT.

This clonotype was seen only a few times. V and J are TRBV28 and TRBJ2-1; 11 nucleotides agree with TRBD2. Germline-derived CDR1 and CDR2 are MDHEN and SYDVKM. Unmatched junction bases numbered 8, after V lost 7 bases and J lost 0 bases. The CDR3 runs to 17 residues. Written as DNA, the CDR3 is TGTGCCAGCATTGATCTAGCGGGAGGAATCTCCTACAATGAGCAGTTCTTC. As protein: CASIDLAGGISYNEQFF. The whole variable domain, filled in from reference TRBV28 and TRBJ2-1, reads DVKVTQSSRYLVKRTGEKVFLECVQDMDHENMFWYRQDPGLGLRLIYFSYDVKMKEKGDIPEGYSVSREKKERFSLILESASTNQTSMYLCASIDLAGGISYNEQFFGPGTRLTVL.

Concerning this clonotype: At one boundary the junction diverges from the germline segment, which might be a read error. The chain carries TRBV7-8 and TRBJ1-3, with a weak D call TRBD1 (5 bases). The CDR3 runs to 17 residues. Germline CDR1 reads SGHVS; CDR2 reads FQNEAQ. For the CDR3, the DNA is TGTGCCAGCAGCTCCCGGTGGGGCCAGTCCTCTGAAAACACCATATATTTT. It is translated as CASSSRWGQSSENTIYF.

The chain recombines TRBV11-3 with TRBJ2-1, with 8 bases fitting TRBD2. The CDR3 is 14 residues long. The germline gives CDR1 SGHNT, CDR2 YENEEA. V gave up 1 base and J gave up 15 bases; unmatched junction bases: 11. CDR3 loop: CASSLGQPQREWFF. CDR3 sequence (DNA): TGTGCCAGCAGCTTAGGTCAGCCACAGCGGGAGTGGTTCTTC. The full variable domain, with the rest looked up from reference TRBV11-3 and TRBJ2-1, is EAGVVQSPRYKIIEKKQPVAFWCNPISGHNTLYWYLQNLGQGPELLIRYENEEAVDDSQLPKDRFSAERLKGVDSTLKIQPAELGDSAVYLCASSLGQPQREWFFGPGTRLTVL.

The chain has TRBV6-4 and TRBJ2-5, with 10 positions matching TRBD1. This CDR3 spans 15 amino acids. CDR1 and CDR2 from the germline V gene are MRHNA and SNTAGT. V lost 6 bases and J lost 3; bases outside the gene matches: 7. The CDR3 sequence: CASSDQTGGKETQYF. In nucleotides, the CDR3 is TGTGCCAGCAGCGACCAGACAGGGGGCAAAGAGACCCAGTACTTC.

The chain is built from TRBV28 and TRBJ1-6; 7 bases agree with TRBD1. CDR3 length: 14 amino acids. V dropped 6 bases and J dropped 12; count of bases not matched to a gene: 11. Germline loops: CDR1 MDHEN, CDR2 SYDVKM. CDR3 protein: CASSQGQANRPLHF. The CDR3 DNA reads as TGTGCCAGCAGCCAAGGACAGGCTAATCGACCCCTCCACTTT.

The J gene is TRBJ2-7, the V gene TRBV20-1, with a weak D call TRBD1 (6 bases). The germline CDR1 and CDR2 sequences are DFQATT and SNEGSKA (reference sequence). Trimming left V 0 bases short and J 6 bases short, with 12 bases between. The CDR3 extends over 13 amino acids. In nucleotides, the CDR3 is TGCAGTGCTAGAGACAGGGGAGTGGGCGAGCAGTACGTC. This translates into CSARDRGVGEQYV.

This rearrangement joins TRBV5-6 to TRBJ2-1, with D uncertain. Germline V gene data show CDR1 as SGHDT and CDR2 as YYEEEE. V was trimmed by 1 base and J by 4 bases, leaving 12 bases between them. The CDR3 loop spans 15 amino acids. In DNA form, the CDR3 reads TGTGCCAGCAGCTTGTGGTTCGACTCTTACAATGAGCAGTTCTTC. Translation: CASSLWFDSYNEQFF.

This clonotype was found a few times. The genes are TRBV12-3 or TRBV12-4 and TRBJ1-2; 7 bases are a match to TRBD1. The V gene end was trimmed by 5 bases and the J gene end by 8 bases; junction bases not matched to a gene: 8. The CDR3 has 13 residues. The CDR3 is CASSPPRGYGYTF. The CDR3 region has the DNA TGTGCCAGCAGTCCCCCCAGGGGGTACGGCTACACCTTC.

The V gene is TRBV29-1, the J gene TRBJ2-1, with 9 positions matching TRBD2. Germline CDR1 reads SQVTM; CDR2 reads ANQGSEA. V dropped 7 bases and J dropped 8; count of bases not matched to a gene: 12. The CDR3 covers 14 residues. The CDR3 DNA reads TGCAGCGGGGAGGCAGCGGGAGGCCCCCATGAGCAGTTCTTC. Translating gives CSGEAAGGPHEQFF.

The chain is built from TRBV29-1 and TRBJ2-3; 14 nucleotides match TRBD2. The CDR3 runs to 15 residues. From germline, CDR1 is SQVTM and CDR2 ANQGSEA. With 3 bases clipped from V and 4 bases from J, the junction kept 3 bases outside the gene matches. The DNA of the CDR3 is TGCAGCGTTGAGACTAGCGGGGGGGCGGCAGATACGCAGTATTTT. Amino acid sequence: CSVETSGGAADTQYF.

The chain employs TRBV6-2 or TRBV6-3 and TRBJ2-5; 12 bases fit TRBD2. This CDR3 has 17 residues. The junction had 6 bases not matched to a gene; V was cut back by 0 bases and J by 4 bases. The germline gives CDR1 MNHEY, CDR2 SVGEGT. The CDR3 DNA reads TGTGCCAGCAGTTACTCCAGACTAGCGGGAGTCGGAGAGACCCAGTACTTC. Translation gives CASSYSRLAGVGETQYF.

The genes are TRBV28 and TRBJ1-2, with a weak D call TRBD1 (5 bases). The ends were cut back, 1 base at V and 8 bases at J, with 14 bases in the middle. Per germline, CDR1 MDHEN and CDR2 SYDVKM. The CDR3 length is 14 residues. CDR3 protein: CASSLSPGRPGYTF. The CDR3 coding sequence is TGTGCCAGCAGTTTATCACCGGGGCGACCGGGCTACACCTTC.

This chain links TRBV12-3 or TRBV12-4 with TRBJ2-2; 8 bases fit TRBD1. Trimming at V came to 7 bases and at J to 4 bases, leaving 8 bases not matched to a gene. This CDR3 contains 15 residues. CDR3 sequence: CASTPYRGITGELFF. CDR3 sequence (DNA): TGTGCCAGCACCCCCTACAGGGGGATCACCGGGGAGCTGTTTTTT.

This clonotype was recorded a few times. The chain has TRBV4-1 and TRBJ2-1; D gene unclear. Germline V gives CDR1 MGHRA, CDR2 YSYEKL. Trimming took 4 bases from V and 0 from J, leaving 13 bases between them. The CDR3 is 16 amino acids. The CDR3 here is CASSPIGQSSYNEQFF. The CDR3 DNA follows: TGCGCCAGCAGCCCCATTGGGCAAAGCTCCTACAATGAGCAGTTCTTC.

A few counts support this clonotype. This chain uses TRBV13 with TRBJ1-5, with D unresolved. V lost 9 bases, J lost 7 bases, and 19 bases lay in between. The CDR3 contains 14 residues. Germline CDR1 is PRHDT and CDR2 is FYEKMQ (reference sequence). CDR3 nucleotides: TGTGCCAGTTCGAGGGCGCCGGACGGCCAGCCCCAGCATTTT. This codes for CASSRAPDGQPQHF.